This T cell receptor beta chain was captured in a study of CD8 T cells in Susac syndrome. Overall study results and limits: Clonal expansion was present among Susac CD8+ cells. This expansion reached its peak in TEMRA cells and in active patients. Susac-specific public clones were found in total CD8+ and CD8+ TEMRA repertoires, numbering more than 15 and five, respectively.

The germline V and J ends were trimmed by 5 bases and 3 bases, with 13 bases remaining between them. The V gene's germline CDR1 is MNHEY and CDR2 SMNVEV (reference sequence). CDR3 length equals 14 residues. Reverse transcription of about 0.5 to 1 ug RNA used random hexamers. TCRdb processed the immunoSEQ multiplex PCR reads anew with MiXCR; each CDR3 protein has one entry. This sample has about 120,000 distinct CDR3 sequences, with 85% to 95% found just once. Sequencing of TCR beta covered CD8+ and CD4+ T cells obtained from blood. A note on this clonotype: What it recognizes is unknown.

The TCR sequence derives from a human donor with Susac syndrome. The V and J genes are TRBV27 and TRBJ1-2; possibly TRBD1 for D (5 bases). Sequenced sample: CD8+ T cells from PBMCs. The CDR3 nucleotides read TGTGCCAGCAGTCCAGTCGGGGGTCACTATGGCTACACCTTC. Encoded protein: CASSPVGGHYGYTF.